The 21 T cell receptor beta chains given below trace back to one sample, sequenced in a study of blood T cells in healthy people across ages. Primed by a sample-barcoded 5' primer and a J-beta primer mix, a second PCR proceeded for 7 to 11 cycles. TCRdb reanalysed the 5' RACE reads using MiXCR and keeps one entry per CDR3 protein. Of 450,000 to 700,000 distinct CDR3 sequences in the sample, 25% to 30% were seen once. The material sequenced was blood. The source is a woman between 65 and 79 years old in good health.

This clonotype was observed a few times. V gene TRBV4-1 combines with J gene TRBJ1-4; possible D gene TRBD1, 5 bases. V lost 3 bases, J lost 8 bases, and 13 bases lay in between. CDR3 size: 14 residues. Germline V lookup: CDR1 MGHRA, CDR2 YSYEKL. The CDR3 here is CASSQPGSWEKLFF. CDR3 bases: TGCGCCAGCAGCCAGCCAGGGTCGTGGGAAAAACTGTTTTTT.

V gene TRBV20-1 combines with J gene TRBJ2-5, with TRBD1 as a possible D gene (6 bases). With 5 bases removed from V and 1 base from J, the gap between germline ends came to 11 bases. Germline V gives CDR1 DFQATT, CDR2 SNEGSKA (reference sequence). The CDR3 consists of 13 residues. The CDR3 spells CSALQGFQETQYF. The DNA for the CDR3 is TGCAGTGCTTTACAGGGATTCCAAGAGACCCAGTACTTC.

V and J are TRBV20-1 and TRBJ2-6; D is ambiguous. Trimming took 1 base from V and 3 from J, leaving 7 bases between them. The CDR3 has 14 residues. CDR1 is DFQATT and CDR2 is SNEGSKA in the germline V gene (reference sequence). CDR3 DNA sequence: TGCAGTGCTAGAGGGCAGTATGGGGCCAACGTCCTGACTTTC. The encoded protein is CSARGQYGANVLTF.

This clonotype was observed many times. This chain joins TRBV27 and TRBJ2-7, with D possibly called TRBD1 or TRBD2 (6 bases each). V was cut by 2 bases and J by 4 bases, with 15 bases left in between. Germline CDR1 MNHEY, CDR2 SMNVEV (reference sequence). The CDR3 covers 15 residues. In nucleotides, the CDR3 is TGTGCCAGCAGTTTAAACCCCTTAGGGGGGTACGAGCAGTACTTC. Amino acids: CASSLNPLGGYEQYF.

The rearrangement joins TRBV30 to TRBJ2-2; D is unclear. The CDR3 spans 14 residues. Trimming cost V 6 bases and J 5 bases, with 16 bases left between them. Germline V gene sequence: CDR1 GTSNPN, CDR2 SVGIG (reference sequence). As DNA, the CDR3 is TGTGCCTGCTGGACGGTAGGAAGAACCGGGGAGCTGTTTTTT. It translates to CACWTVGRTGELFF.

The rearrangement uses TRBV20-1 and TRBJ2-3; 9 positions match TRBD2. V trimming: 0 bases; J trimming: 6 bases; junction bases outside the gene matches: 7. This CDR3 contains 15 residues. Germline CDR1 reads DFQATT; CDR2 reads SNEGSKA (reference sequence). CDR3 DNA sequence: TGCAGTGCTAGAGAGGGGGCGGGGGGGCCGGATACGCAGTATTTT. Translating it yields CSAREGAGGPDTQYF.

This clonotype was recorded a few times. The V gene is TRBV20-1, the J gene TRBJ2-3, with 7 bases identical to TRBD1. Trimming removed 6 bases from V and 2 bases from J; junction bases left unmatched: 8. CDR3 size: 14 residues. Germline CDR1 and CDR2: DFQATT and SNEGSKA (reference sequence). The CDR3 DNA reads TGCAGTGCCTTGGGCAGGGGGATCACAGATACGCAGTATTTT. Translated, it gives CSALGRGITDTQYF.

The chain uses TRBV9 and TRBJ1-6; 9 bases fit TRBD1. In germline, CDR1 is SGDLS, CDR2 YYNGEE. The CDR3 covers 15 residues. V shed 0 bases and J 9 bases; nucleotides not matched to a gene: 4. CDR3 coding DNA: TGTGCCAGCAGCGTAGAGACAGGGGGTAGTTCACCCCTCCACTTT. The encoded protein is CASSVETGGSSPLHF.

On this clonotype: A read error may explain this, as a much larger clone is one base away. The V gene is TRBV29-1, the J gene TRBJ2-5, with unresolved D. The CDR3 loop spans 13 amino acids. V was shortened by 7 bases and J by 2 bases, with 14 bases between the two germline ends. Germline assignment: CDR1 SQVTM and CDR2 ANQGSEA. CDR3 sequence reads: CSAEENSQETQYF. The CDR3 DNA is TGCAGCGCTGAGGAAAACAGTCAAGAGACCCAGTACTTC. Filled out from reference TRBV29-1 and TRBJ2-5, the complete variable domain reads SAVISQKPSRDICQRGTSLTIQCQVDSQVTMMFWYRQQPGQSLTLIATANQGSEATYESGFVIDKFPISRPNLTFSTLTVSNMSPEDSSIYLCSAEENSQETQYFGPGTRLLVL.

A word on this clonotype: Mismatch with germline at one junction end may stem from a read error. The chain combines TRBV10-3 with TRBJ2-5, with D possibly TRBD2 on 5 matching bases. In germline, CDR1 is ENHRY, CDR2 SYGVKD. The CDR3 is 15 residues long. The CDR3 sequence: CAISDKPLSYNERFF. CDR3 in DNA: TGTGCCATCAGTGATAAGCCGCTTTCCTACAATGAGCGGTTCTTC.

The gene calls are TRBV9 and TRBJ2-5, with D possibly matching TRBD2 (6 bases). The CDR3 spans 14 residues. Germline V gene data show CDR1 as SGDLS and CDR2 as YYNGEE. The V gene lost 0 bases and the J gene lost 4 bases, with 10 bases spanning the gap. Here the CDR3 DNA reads TGTGCCAGCAGCGTAGTTGGTAGCGGAGAGACCCAGTACTTC. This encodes CASSVVGSGETQYF.

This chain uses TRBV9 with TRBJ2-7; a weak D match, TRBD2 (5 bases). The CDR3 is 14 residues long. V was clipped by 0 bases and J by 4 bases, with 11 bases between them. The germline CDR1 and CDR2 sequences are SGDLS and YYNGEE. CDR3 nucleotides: TGTGCCAGCAGCGTAGACTTTAGCGCGTACGAGCAGTACTTC. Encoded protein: CASSVDFSAYEQYF.

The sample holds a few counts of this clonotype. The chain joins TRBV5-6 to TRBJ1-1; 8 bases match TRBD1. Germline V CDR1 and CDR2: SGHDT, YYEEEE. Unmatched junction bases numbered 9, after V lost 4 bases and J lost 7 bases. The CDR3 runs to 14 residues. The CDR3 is CASSGQGASGEAFF. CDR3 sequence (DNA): TGTGCCAGCAGCGGGCAGGGGGCAAGTGGTGAAGCTTTCTTT.

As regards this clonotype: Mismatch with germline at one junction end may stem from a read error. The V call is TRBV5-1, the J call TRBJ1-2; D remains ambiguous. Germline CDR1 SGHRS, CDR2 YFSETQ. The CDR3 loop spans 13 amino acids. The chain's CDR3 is CASSLAGNYSYTF. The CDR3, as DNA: TGCGCCAGCAGCTTGGCGGGGAACTATAGCTACACCTTC.

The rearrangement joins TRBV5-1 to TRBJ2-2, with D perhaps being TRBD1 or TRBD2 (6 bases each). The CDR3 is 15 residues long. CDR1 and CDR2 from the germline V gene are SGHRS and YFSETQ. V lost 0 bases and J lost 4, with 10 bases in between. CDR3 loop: CASSLEGGATGELFF. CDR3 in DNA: TGCGCCAGCAGCTTGGAGGGGGGTGCCACCGGGGAGCTGTTTTTT.

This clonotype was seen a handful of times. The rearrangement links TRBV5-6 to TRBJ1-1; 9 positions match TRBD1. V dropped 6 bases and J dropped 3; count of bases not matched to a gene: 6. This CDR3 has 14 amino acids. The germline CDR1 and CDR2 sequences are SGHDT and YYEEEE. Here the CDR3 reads CASTPTGGHTEAFF. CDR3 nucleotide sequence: TGTGCCAGCACTCCGACAGGGGGGCACACTGAAGCTTTCTTT.

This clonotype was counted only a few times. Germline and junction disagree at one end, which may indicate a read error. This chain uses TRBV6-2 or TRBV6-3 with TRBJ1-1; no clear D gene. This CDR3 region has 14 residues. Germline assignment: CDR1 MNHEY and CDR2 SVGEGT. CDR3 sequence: CASSYSPPLVEAFF. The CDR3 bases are TGTGCCAGCAGTTACTCTCCCCCCCTGGTTGAAGCCTTCTTT.

DNA of the CDR3: TGTGCCAGCAGGGGCGGGGGGGCCGATGAGCAGTTCTTC. It codes for CASRGGGADEQFF. The gene calls are TRBV7-2 and TRBJ2-5; 9 bases align to TRBD2. The tail of the sequence fits TRBJ2-1 better, so the J call may be wrong. Germline CDR1 and CDR2: SGHTA and FQGNSA. The CDR3 is 13 amino acids.

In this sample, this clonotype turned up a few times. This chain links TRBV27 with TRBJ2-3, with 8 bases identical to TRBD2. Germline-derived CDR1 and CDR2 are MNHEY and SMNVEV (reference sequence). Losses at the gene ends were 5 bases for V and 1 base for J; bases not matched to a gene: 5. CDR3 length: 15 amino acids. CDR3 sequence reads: CASSLTTSGTDTQYF. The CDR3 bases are TGTGCCAGCAGTCTGACGACTAGCGGCACAGATACGCAGTATTTT.

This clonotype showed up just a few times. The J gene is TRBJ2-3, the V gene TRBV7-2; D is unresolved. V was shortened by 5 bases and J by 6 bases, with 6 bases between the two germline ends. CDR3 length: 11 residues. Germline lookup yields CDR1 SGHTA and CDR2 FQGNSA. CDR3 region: CASSPWDTQYF. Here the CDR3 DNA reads TGTGCCAGCAGCCCGTGGGATACGCAGTATTTT.

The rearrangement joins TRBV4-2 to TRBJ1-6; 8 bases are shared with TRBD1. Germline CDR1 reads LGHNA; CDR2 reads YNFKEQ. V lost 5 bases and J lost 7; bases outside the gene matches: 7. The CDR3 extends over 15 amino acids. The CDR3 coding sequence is TGTGCCAGCAGCTCCCGGGACAGGCACAATTCACCCCTCCACTTT. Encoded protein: CASSSRDRHNSPLHF.